Below, 27 T cell receptor beta chains from the same sample are listed, as sequenced in a study of post-analysis software for immune sequencing data. Which antigens these TCRs recognize remains unknown. Study-wide findings and caveats: In patients, roughly five TRBV segments were more frequent than in controls, with TRBV5-6, TRBV5-1 and TRBV20-1 among them.

TCR beta cDNA libraries had unique molecular identifiers. MiXCR was run by TCRdb on the PCR reads, yielding one entry per CDR3 protein. The sample shows 400,000 to 500,000 distinct CDR3 sequences, less than 40% of them seen only once. Sample: blood. These receptors originate from a girl aged 2 to 9 with multiple sclerosis.

V usage is TRBV15 and J usage is TRBJ2-1; 10 nucleotides align to TRBD2. Per the germline V gene, CDR1 is LNHNV and CDR2 is YYDKDF (reference sequence). This CDR3 contains 20 residues. V dropped 5 bases and J dropped 0; count of bases not matched to a gene: 16. The CDR3 protein is CATSFSVLLKREGSYNEQFF. Written as DNA, the CDR3 is TGTGCCACCAGCTTTTCTGTCCTGCTTAAGCGGGAGGGCTCCTACAATGAGCAGTTCTTC.

The V call is TRBV5-1, the J call TRBJ2-5; the D gene is possibly TRBD1 (6 bases). From germline, CDR1 is SGHRS and CDR2 YFSETQ. Deletions cut 0 bases from V and 2 bases from J, with 11 bases between. CDR3 size: 15 residues. As DNA, the CDR3 is TGCGCCAGCAGCTTGGCGAGGGGACAACAAGAGACCCAGTACTTC. Amino acid sequence: CASSLARGQQETQYF.

This clonotype was seen more than once but under ten times. The rearrangement uses TRBV5-1 and TRBJ2-3; tentative D call: TRBD1 (6 bases). CDR1 and CDR2 (germline): SGHRS, YFSETQ. The ends were cut back, 3 bases at V and 2 bases at J, with 16 bases in the middle. The CDR3 contains 16 residues. DNA of the CDR3: TGCGCCAGCAGCTCCCGGACAGCCATCCCCACAGATACGCAGTATTTT. As protein: CASSSRTAIPTDTQYF.

This clonotype was observed a few times. The chain joins TRBV11-2 to TRBJ2-7; TRBD1 or TRBD2 may be the D gene (5 bases each). The CDR3 extends over 13 amino acids. V was cut by 1 base and J by 6 bases, with 10 bases left in between. Looked up from germline, CDR1 is SGHAT and CDR2 is FQNNGV. The CDR3: CASSLGGFGEQYF. The CDR3 DNA reads TGTGCCAGCAGCTTAGGGGGGTTTGGCGAGCAGTACTTC.

This clonotype was picked up a small number of times. An end of the junction differs from the germline gene, which may be a read error. This rearrangement joins TRBV7-3 to TRBJ2-1, with D possibly being TRBD2 (7 bases). The CDR3 runs 15 residues. CDR1 SGHTA and CDR2 FQGTGA come from the germline V gene. The CDR3 region has the DNA TGTGCCAGCAGCTTAATCGGGGGGCCTCGCAATGGGCAGTTCTTC. It translates to CASSLIGGPRNGQFF.

The gene calls are TRBV10-3 and TRBJ2-7; the D gene could be TRBD1 or TRBD2 (7 bases each). The V gene's germline CDR1 is ENHRY and CDR2 SYGVKD. V was shortened by 2 bases and J by 5 bases, with 13 bases between the two germline ends. The CDR3 has 14 residues. CDR3 DNA sequence: TGTGCCATCAGTGAGAGGGGGAGGGGGCACGAGCAGTACTTC. Residues: CAISERGRGHEQYF.

This clonotype was seen only a few times. The rearrangement joins TRBV29-1 to TRBJ2-1; D gene unclear. Germline V gives CDR1 SQVTM, CDR2 ANQGSEA. This CDR3 contains 13 residues. The V gene lost 4 bases and the J gene lost 0 bases, with 7 bases spanning the gap. CDR3 in DNA: TGCAGCGTTGCACCCAGCTCCTACAATGAGCAGTTCTTC. Amino acids: CSVAPSSYNEQFF.

The chain is built from TRBV12-3 or TRBV12-4 and TRBJ1-2, with 10 nucleotides matching TRBD1. V trimming: 2 bases; J trimming: 4 bases; junction bases outside the gene matches: 1. This CDR3 has 14 residues. CDR3 loop: CASSLRDRGYGYTF. The CDR3 DNA follows: TGTGCCAGCAGTTTAAGGGACAGGGGCTATGGCTACACCTTC.

V gene TRBV28 combines with J gene TRBJ2-5; 8 bases fit TRBD2. The CDR3 loop spans 14 amino acids. The germline V gene encodes CDR1 MDHEN and CDR2 SYDVKM. After removal of 5 bases from V and 2 bases from J, the junction contained 4 bases not matched to a gene. The CDR3 bases are TGTGCCAGCAGTCAGGGACTAGAGCAAGAGACCCAGTACTTC. It translates to CASSQGLEQETQYF.

This clonotype has just a few counts. V gene TRBV20-1 combines with J gene TRBJ2-1, with D tentatively TRBD2 (5 bases). This CDR3 has 11 amino acids. The germline V and J ends were trimmed by 3 bases and 13 bases, with 13 bases remaining between them. Germline CDR1 is DFQATT and CDR2 is SNEGSKA (reference sequence). CDR3 amino acids: CSARDSETQFF. DNA for the CDR3: TGCAGTGCTAGGGACTCAGAGACCCAGTTCTTC.

The chain joins TRBV9 to TRBJ1-1; the D is unclear. The V gene's germline CDR1 is SGDLS and CDR2 YYNGEE. The CDR3 contains 15 residues. Trimming took off 4 bases at V and 2 bases at J, with 15 bases between the two ends. The DNA for the CDR3 is TGTGCCAGCAGCACTGAGCACAGCCCCAACACTGAAGCTTTCTTT. It codes for CASSTEHSPNTEAFF.

In DNA, the CDR3 is TGTGCCAGCAGTCCATCCCGCCTTAACCGGGACAGGGGACAAGAGACCCAGTACTTC. Translation: CASSPSRLNRDRGQETQYF. The chain uses TRBV6-1 and TRBJ2-5; 10 nucleotides align to TRBD1. This CDR3 spans 19 amino acids. Germline assignment: CDR1 MNHNS and CDR2 SASEGT. The J segment lost 2 bases and the V segment lost 5 bases, leaving 17 bases of the junction unmatched.

This clonotype has only a few counts. The chain recombines TRBV4-3 with TRBJ2-7, with no clear D. The ends were cut back, 0 bases at V and 0 bases at J, with 12 bases in the middle. The length of the CDR3 is 16 residues. The germline V gene has CDR1 LGHNA and CDR2 YSLEER. CDR3 residues: CASSQDRFRSSYEQYF. CDR3 bases: TGCGCCAGCAGCCAAGATCGATTTAGGAGCTCCTACGAGCAGTACTTC.

V is TRBV28 and J is TRBJ1-2; D remains unclear. V gave up 2 bases and J gave up 9 bases, with 13 bases separating them. Germline values: CDR1 MDHEN, CDR2 SYDVKM. The CDR3 contains 13 residues. In DNA, the CDR3 is TGTGCCAGCAGTTTACGGGTTAGGGTTAGCTACACCTTC. This translates into CASSLRVRVSYTF.

The rearrangement uses TRBV5-1 and TRBJ2-3; D not certain. V was pared by 3 bases and J by 1 base, with 15 bases between. The germline CDR1 and CDR2 sequences are SGHRS and YFSETQ. The CDR3 runs to 16 residues. CDR3 loop: CASSSDRGIRTDTQYF. The CDR3 bases are TGCGCCAGCAGCTCTGACCGTGGGATCCGCACAGATACGCAGTATTTT.

This clonotype has only a few counts. The chain recombines TRBV6-1 with TRBJ2-7, with 15 bases that match TRBD2. The V gene end was trimmed by 7 bases and the J gene end by 3 bases; junction bases not matched to a gene: 4. The CDR3 has 15 amino acids. Germline V lookup: CDR1 MNHNS, CDR2 SASEGT. The CDR3 region is CASMWGLAGGYEQYF. The CDR3 DNA reads as TGTGCCAGCATGTGGGGACTAGCGGGGGGCTACGAGCAGTACTTC.

The gene calls are TRBV15 and TRBJ1-2; D not resolved. The CDR3 has 16 amino acids. With 2 bases removed from V and 4 bases from J, the gap between germline ends came to 17 bases. CDR1 and CDR2 (germline): LNHNV, YYDKDF (reference sequence). The CDR3 loop reads CATSRIQMSRIYGYTF. DNA of the CDR3: TGTGCCACCAGCAGAATTCAGATGTCACGGATCTATGGCTACACCTTC.

A few counts support this clonotype. The chain carries TRBV29-1 and TRBJ1-2, with no clear D. The length of the CDR3 is 13 residues. CDR1 is SQVTM, CDR2 ANQGSEA, per germline. V was trimmed by 4 bases and J by 2 bases, leaving 11 bases between them. The CDR3 DNA is TGCAGCGTTGGGAGTCGACTGAACTATGGCTACACCTTC. This encodes CSVGSRLNYGYTF.

V and J are TRBV25-1 and TRBJ1-1; D gene uncertain. Trimming cost V 2 bases and J 1 base, with 5 bases left between them. This CDR3 region has 13 residues. CDR1 and CDR2 (germline): MGHDK, SYGVNS. The CDR3 spells CASSELRNTEAFF. Written as DNA, the CDR3 is TGTGCCAGCAGTGAACTGCGGAACACTGAAGCTTTCTTT.

This clonotype appeared a few times. The chain has TRBV10-3 and TRBJ1-1; TRBD1 aligns across 7 bases. Germline CDR1 and CDR2: ENHRY and SYGVKD. This CDR3 contains 17 residues. J lost 0 bases, V lost 3 bases, and 10 bases had no gene match. CDR3 sequence: CAISDSAQGVMNTEAFF. CDR3 coding DNA: TGTGCCATCAGTGACTCAGCGCAGGGGGTCATGAACACTGAAGCTTTCTTT.

There are a few counts of this clonotype. The chain uses TRBV28 and TRBJ1-2; 8 nucleotides match TRBD1. CDR1 MDHEN and CDR2 SYDVKM come from the germline V gene. J lost 6 bases, V lost 4 bases, and 10 bases had no gene match. This CDR3 is 15 amino acids long. The CDR3 sequence is CASSSALDRVDGYTF. The CDR3 region has the DNA TGTGCCAGCAGTTCCGCCCTGGACAGGGTAGATGGCTACACCTTC.

This clonotype was seen a handful of times. The rearrangement links TRBV20-1 to TRBJ1-4; 8 nucleotides line up with TRBD1. This CDR3 is built from 15 residues. The V gene's germline CDR1 is DFQATT and CDR2 SNEGSKA (reference sequence). V shed 4 bases, J shed 10 bases, and the junction held 14 bases outside the gene matches. CDR3 bases: TGCAGTGCTATCAGTGGACAGGGCGCGCTAACAAAACTGTTTTTT. Translated, it gives CSAISGQGALTKLFF.

This chain links TRBV20-1 with TRBJ1-2; D remains ambiguous. The V end was cut by 7 bases, the J end by 2 bases, with 23 bases between. The CDR3 runs 16 residues. Germline loops: CDR1 DFQATT, CDR2 SNEGSKA (reference sequence). CDR3 DNA: TGCAGTGGAAAATCCCTCGACATCTCCGAAAACTATGGCTACACCTTC. Translation: CSGKSLDISENYGYTF.

V is TRBV10-3 and J is TRBJ2-3; 11 positions match TRBD2. CDR1 is ENHRY and CDR2 is SYGVKD in the germline V gene. V lost 4 bases and J lost 3; bases outside the gene matches: 3. The CDR3 is 15 residues long. Here the CDR3 DNA reads TGTGCCATCAGTGTTAGCGGGGGGGAAACAGATACGCAGTATTTT. Translating gives CAISVSGGETDTQYF.

This clonotype was recorded a few times. This sequence joins TRBV25-1 and TRBJ2-1; tentatively, D is TRBD1 or TRBD2 (5 bases each). Germline V gives CDR1 MGHDK, CDR2 SYGVNS. The V gene lost 2 bases and the J gene lost 4 bases, with 9 bases spanning the gap. This CDR3 contains 14 residues. The CDR3 is CASSEVGPYNEQFF. The CDR3 coding sequence is TGTGCCAGCAGTGAAGTGGGACCGTACAATGAGCAGTTCTTC.

The rearrangement joins TRBV6-6 to TRBJ1-2; 8 bases line up with TRBD1. After removal of 5 bases from V and 5 bases from J, the junction contained 7 bases not matched to a gene. CDR1 MNHNY and CDR2 SVGAGI come from the germline V gene (reference sequence). The CDR3 is 14 amino acids. The CDR3 is CASSRGQDRYGYTF. The CDR3 bases are TGTGCCAGCAGTCGGGGACAGGACCGTTATGGCTACACCTTC.

The CDR3, as DNA: TGTGCCAGCAGCTCACCTTCTAGCGGGAGGGCTCTCTACGAGCAGTACTTC. Amino acids: CASSSPSSGRALYEQYF. V usage is TRBV13 and J usage is TRBJ2-7, with 12 bases lining up with TRBD2. Trimming cost V 4 bases and J 3 bases; bases outside gene matches: 10. Germline CDR1 and CDR2: PRHDT and FYEKMQ (reference sequence). CDR3 length: 17 amino acids.